The rows below give T cell receptor beta chains drawn from one sample of a study of T cells after posttransplantation cyclophosphamide. Produced via immunoSEQ multiplex PCR; TCRdb's table is partial and in-frame only. The sample lists 15,000 to 20,000 clones, 87% seen once, with 3.5% in the top ten. This sample comprised PBMCs, obtained after an allogeneic stem cell transplant with a calcineurin inhibitor and methotrexate. The receptor source for this set is a male patient in his fifties who received an allogeneic stem cell transplant from an unrelated donor, was CMV-positive, and had chronic GVHD only. Some T cells could come from the graft donor. Both conserved end residues are part of each CDR3. Each record gives: J gene, V gene, CDR3 protein.

TRBJ2-1,TRBV2,CASRPDRVPYNEQFF
TRBJ2-1,TRBV7-2,CASSRLAGVGNEQFF
TRBJ2-3,TRBV21-1,CASSTRVWRDTQYF
TRBJ2-1,TRBV5-5,CASSAGQGTQFF
TRBJ2-1,TRBV7-2,CASSIYNEQFF
TRBJ1-1,TRBV18,CASSDSGTGGFTEAFF
TRBJ2-1,TRBV11-2,CASTGSLNEQFF
TRBJ2-7,TRBV7-8,CASRLLAGDEQYF
TRBJ2-5,TRBV7-9,CASSPFGGRETQYF
TRBJ2-7,TRBV4-1,CASSPRLAGDYEQYF
TRBJ2-2,TRBV10-3,CATNRGENTGELFF
TRBJ2-5,TRBV5-6,CASSFGTSEETQYF
TRBJ2-7,TRBV15,CATSRPPGTKAEQYF
TRBJ2-1,TRBV7-8,CASSLQPRGSSYNEQFF
TRBJ1-1,TRBV5-5,CASRLGGYDTEAFF
TRBJ1-1,TRBV7-8,CASSFPGGTEAFF
TRBJ1-1,TRBV18,CASSLPPGPAEAFF
TRBJ1-2,TRBV19,CASQNMGRGRSRANYGYTF
TRBJ2-7,TRBV11-3,CASSLIRSDEQYF
TRBJ2-1,TRBV5-1,CASSLEGGGSFNSYNEQFF
TRBJ1-5,TRBV4-1,CASSQAEHSNQPQHF
TRBJ2-1,TRBV27,CASSLLPVNNEQFF
TRBJ2-7,TRBV6-1,CASSVYASQGAYEQYF
TRBJ2-7,TRBV27,CASHTNGGRVGYEQYF
TRBJ2-3,TRBV6-6,CASTGTSGGDTQYF
TRBJ1-4,TRBV15,CATSREVGATNEKLFF
TRBJ1-1,TRBV11-2,CASSLAGRGGETEAFF
TRBJ2-7,TRBV18,CASSPPGGYEQYF
TRBJ2-3,TRBV6-5,CASSYIASNPDTQYF
TRBJ2-3,TRBV5-6,CASSLWASGWTDTQYF
TRBJ2-5,TRBV27,CASRLSGGAGETQYF
TRBJ2-1,TRBV4-1,CASSQGWGGNNEQFF
TRBJ1-1,TRBV7-2,CASSHRGSLNTEAFF